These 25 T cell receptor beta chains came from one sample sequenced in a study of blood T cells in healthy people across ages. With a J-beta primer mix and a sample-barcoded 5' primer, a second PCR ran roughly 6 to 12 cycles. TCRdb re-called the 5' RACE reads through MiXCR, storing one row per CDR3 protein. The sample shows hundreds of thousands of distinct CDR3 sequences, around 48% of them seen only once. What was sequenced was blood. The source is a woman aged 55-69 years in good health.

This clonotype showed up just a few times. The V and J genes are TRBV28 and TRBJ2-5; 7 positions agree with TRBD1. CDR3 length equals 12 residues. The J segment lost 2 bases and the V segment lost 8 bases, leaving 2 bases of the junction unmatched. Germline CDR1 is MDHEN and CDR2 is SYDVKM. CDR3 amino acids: CASGTAQETQYF. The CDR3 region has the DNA TGTGCCAGCGGGACAGCGCAAGAGACCCAGTACTTC.

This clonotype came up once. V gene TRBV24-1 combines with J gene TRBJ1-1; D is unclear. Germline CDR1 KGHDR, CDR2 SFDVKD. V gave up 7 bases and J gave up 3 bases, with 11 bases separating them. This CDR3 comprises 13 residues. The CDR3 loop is CATREYGDTEAFF. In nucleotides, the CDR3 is TGTGCCACCAGGGAGTACGGGGACACTGAAGCTTTCTTT.

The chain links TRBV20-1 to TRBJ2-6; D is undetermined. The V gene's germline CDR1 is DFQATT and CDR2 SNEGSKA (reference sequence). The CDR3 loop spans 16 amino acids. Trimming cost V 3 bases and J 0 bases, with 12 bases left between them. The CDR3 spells CSASPIQSSGANVLTF. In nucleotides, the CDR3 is TGCAGTGCTAGTCCAATCCAGAGCTCTGGGGCCAACGTCCTGACTTTC.

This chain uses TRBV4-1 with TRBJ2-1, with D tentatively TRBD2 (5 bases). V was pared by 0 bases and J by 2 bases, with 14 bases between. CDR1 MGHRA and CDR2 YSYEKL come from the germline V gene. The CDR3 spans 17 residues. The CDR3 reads CASSQDFDGVPYNEQFF. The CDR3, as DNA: TGCGCCAGCAGCCAAGATTTTGACGGGGTGCCCTACAATGAGCAGTTCTTC.

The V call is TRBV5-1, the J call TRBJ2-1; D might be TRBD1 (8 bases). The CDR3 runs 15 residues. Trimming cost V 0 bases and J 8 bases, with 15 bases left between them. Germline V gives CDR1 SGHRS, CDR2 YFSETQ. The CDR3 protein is CASSLGQGSGDEQFF. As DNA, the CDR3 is TGCGCCAGCAGCTTGGGACAGGGGAGCGGGGATGAGCAGTTCTTC.

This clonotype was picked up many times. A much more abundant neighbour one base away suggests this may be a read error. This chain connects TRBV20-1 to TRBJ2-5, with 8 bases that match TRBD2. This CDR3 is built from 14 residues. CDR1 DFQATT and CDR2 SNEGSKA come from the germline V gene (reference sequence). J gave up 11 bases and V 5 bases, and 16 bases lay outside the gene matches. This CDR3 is CSAPGVAGYNEQYF. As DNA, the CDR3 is TGCAGTGCTCCCGGGGTAGCGGGATACAATGAGCAGTACTTC.

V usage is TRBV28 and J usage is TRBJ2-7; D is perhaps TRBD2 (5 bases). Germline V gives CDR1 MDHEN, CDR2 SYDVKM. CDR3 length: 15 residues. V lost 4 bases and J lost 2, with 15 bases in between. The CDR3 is CASSSPRVTPYEQYF. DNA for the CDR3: TGTGCCAGCAGTTCCCCGCGGGTGACACCCTACGAGCAGTACTTC.

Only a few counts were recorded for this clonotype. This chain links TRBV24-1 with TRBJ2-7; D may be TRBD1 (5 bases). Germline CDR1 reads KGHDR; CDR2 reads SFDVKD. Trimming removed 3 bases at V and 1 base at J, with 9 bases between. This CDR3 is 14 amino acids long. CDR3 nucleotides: TGTGCCACCAGTGATCCACGACAGTCCTACGAGCAGTACTTC. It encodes CATSDPRQSYEQYF.

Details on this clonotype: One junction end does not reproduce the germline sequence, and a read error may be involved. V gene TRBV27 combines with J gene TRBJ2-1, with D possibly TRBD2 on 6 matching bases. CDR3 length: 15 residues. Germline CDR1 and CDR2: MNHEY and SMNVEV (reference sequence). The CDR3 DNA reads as TGTGCCCGCAGTTTATCGGGGACTGGCTACAATGAGCAGTTCTTC. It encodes CARSLSGTGYNEQFF.

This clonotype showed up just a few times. DNA of the CDR3: TGCAGTGCTGCCTTTGTAGTGGGCACAGATACGCAGTATTTT. It encodes CSAAFVVGTDTQYF. V is TRBV20-1 and J is TRBJ2-3, with unresolved D. Germline V lookup: CDR1 DFQATT, CDR2 SNEGSKA (reference sequence). Trimming removed 5 bases at V and 1 base at J, with 13 bases between. The CDR3 consists of 14 residues.

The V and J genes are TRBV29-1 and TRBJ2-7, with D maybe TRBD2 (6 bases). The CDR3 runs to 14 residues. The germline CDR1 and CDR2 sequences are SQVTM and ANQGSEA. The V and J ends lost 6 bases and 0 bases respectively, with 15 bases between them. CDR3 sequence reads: CSVNGRAGSYEQYF. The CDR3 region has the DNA TGCAGCGTCAACGGACGAGCGGGCTCCTACGAGCAGTACTTC.

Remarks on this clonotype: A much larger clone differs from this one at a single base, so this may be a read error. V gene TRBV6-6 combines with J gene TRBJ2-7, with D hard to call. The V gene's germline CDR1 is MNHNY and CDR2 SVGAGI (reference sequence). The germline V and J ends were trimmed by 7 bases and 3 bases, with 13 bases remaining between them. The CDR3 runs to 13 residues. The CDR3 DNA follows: TGTGCCAGCAAGGACCAGCTGATCTACGAGCAGTACTTC. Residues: CASKDQLIYEQYF.

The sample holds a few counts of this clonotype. This CDR3 is CSVNGDRVYDEQYF. The CDR3 DNA sequence: TGCAGCGTTAATGGAGACAGAGTTTATGACGAGCAGTACTTC. The chain is built from TRBV29-1 and TRBJ2-5, with a possible D match to TRBD1 (5 bases). TRBJ2-7 matches the DNA end more closely, so the J call is doubtful. The CDR3 length is 14 residues. From germline, CDR1 is SQVTM and CDR2 ANQGSEA.

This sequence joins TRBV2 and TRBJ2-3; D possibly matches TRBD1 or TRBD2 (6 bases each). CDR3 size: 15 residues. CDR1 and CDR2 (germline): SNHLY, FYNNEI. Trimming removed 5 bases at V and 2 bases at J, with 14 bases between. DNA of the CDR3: TGTGCCAGCAGTCCCCGCGGGACACACACAGATACGCAGTATTTT. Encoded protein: CASSPRGTHTDTQYF. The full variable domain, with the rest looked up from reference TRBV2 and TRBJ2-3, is EPEVTQTPSHQVTQMGQEVILRCVPISNHLYFYWYRQILGQKVEFLVSFYNNEISEKSEIFDDQFSVERPDGSNFTLKIRSTKLEDSAMYFCASSPRGTHTDTQYFGPGTRLTVL.

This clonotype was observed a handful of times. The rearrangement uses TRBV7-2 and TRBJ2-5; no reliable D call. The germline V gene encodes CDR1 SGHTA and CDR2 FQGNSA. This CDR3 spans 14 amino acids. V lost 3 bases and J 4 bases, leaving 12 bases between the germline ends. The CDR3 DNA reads TGTGCCAGCAGCTTCTTTGGGTCACGAGAGACCCAGTACTTC. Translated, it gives CASSFFGSRETQYF.

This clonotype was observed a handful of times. CDR3 protein: CASSLLEKGEQYF. The DNA of the CDR3 is TGCGCCAGCAGCTTGTTGGAGAAGGGCGAGCAGTACTTC. The rearrangement joins TRBV5-1 to TRBJ2-7; D remains ambiguous. Trimming left V 1 base short and J 6 bases short, with 11 bases between. Germline lookup yields CDR1 SGHRS and CDR2 YFSETQ. CDR3 length: 13 residues.

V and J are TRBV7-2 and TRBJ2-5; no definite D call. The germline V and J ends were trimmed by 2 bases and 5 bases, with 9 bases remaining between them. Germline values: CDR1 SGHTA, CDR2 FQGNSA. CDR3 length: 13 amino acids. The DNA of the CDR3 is TGTGCCAGCAGCTTAAGACAAAGGGAGACCCAGTACTTC. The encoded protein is CASSLRQRETQYF.

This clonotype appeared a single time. The CDR3 DNA reads TGTGCCAGCAGTTACTGGATGTCGGAGTACTTC. This codes for CASSYWMSEYF. This chain uses TRBV6-5 with TRBJ2-7, with D unresolved. V gave up 1 base and J gave up 11 bases, with 9 bases separating them. This CDR3 contains 11 residues. In germline, CDR1 is MNHEY, CDR2 SVGAGI.

Here the CDR3 DNA reads TGCAGTGCTAGAGATCCGCTCGGCCAAGAGACCCAGTACTTC. Translation: CSARDPLGQETQYF. This chain connects TRBV20-1 to TRBJ2-5, with D unresolved. The germline gives CDR1 DFQATT, CDR2 SNEGSKA (reference sequence). V dropped 0 bases and J dropped 1 base, with 9 bases sitting between them. The CDR3 is 14 residues long.

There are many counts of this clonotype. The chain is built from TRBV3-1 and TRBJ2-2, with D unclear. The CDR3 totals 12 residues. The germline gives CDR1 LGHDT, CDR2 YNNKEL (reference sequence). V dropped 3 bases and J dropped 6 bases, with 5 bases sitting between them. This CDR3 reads CASSHAAGELFF. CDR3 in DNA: TGTGCCAGCAGCCACGCGGCCGGGGAGCTGTTTTTT.

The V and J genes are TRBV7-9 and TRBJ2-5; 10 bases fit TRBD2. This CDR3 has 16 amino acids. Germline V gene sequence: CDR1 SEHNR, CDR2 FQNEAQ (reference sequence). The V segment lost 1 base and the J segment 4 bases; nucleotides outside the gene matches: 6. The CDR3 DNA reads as TGTGCCAGCAGCTTAGGGCTAGCGGGAGAGGGAGAGACCCAGTACTTC. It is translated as CASSLGLAGEGETQYF.

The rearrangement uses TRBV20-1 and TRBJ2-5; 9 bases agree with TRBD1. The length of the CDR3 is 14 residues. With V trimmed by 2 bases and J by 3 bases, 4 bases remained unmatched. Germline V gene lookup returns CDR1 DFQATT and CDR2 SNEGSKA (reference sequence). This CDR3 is CSARPWTGEETQYF. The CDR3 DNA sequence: TGCAGTGCTAGACCATGGACAGGGGAAGAGACCCAGTACTTC.

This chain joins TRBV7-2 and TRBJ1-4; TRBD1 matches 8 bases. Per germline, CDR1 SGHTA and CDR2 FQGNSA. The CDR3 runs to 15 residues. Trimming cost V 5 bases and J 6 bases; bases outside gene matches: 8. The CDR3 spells CASSPRQGRDEKLFF. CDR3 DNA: TGTGCCAGCAGCCCCCGACAGGGGCGGGATGAAAAACTGTTTTTT.

CDR3 sequence: CAISEPSGTYEQYF. The CDR3 coding sequence is TGTGCCATCAGTGAGCCTAGCGGGACCTACGAGCAGTACTTC. J is TRBJ2-7 and V is TRBV10-3; TRBD2 matches at 9 bases. The V gene end was trimmed by 2 bases and the J gene end by 2 bases; junction bases not matched to a gene: 1. This CDR3 comprises 14 residues. Germline-derived CDR1 and CDR2 are ENHRY and SYGVKD.

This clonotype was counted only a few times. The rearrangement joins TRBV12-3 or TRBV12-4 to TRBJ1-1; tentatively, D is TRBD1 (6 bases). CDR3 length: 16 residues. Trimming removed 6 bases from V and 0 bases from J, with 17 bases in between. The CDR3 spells CASSPDSAPMNTEAFF. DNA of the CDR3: TGTGCCAGCAGCCCGGACAGTGCACCGATGAACACTGAAGCTTTCTTT.